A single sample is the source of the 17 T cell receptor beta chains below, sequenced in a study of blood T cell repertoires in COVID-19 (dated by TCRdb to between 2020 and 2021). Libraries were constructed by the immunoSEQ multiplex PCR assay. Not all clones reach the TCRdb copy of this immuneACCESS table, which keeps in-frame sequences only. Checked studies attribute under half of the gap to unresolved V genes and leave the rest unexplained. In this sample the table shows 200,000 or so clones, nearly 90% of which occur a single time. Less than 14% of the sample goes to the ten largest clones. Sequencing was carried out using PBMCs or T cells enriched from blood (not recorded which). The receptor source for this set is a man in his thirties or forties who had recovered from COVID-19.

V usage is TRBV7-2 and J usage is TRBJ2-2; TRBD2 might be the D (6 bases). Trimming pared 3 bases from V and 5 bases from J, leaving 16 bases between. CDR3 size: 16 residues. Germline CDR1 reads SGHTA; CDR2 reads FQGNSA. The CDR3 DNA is TGTGCCAGCAGCTTGGCCGGGACTGAAAGAACCGGGGAGCTGTTTTTT. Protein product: CASSLAGTERTGELFF.

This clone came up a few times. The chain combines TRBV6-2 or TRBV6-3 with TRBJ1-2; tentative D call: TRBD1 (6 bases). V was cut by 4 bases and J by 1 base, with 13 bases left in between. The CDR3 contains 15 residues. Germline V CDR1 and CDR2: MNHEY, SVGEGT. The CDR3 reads CASSSYRENNYGYTF. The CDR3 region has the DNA TGTGCCAGCAGTTCCTACAGGGAGAATAACTATGGCTACACCTTC.

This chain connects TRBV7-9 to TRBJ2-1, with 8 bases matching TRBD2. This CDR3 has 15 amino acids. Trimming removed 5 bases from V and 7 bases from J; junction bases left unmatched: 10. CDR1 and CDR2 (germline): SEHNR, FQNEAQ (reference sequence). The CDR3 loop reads CASSTPPGGGNEQFF. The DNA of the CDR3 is TGTGCCAGCAGCACACCCCCGGGAGGGGGGAATGAGCAGTTCTTC. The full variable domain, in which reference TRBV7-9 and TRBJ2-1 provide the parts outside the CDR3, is DTGVSQNPRHKITKRGQNVTFRCDPISEHNRLYWYRQTLGQGPEFLTYFQNEAQLEKSRLLSDRFSAERPKGSFSTLEIQRTEQGDSAMYLCASSTPPGGGNEQFFGPGTRLTVL.

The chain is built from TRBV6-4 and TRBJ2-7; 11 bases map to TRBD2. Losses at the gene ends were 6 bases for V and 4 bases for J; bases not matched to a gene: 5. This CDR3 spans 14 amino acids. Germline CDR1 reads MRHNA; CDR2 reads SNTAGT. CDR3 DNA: TGTGCCAGCAGCCCGACTAGCGGGACGTACGAGCAGTACTTC. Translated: CASSPTSGTYEQYF.

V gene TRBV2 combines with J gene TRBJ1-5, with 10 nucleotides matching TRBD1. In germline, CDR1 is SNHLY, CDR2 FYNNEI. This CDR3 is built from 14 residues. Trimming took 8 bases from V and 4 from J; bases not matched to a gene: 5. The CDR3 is CASGDRGLNQPQHF. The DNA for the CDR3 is TGTGCCAGCGGCGACAGGGGGCTTAATCAGCCCCAGCATTTT.

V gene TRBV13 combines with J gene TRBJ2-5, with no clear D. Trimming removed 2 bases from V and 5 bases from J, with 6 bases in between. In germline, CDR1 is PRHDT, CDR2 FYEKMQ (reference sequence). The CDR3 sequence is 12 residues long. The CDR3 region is CASSLSSETQYF. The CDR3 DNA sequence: TGTGCCAGCAGCTTATCTTCTGAGACCCAGTACTTC.

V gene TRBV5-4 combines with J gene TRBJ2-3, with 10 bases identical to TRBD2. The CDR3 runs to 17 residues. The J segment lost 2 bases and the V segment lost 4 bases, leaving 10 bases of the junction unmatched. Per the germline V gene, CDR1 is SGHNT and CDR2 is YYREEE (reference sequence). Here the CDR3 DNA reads TGTGCCAGCAGCCTACTCCTTAGCGGGGGGTACACAGATACGCAGTATTTT. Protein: CASSLLLSGGYTDTQYF.

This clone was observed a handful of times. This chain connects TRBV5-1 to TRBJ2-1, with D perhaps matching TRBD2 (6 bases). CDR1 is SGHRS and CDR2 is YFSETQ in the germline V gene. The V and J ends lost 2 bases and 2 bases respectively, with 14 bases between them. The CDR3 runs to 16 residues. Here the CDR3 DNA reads TGCGCCAGCAGCTTCAGGGCCACGGGGGCCTACAATGAGCAGTTCTTC. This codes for CASSFRATGAYNEQFF.

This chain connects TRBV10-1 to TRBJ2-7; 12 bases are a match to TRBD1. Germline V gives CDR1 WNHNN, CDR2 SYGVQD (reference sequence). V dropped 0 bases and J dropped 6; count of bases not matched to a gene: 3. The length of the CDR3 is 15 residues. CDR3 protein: CASSESGQGASEQYF. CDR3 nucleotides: TGCGCCAGCAGTGAGTCGGGACAGGGGGCGTCCGAGCAGTACTTC.

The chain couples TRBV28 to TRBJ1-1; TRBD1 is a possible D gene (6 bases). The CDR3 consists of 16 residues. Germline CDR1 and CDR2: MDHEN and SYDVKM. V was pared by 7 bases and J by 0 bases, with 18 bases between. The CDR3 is CASINPGRGMNTEAFF. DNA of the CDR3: TGTGCCAGCATCAACCCCGGGAGGGGGATGAACACTGAAGCTTTCTTT.

CDR3 sequence: CASTPRTGGDYEQYF. As DNA, the CDR3 is TGTGCCAGCACCCCAAGGACAGGGGGCGACTACGAGCAGTACTTC. The genes are TRBV2 and TRBJ2-7; 11 nucleotides line up with TRBD1. This CDR3 contains 15 residues. CDR1 is SNHLY, CDR2 FYNNEI, per germline. V shed 7 bases and J 3 bases; nucleotides not matched to a gene: 8.

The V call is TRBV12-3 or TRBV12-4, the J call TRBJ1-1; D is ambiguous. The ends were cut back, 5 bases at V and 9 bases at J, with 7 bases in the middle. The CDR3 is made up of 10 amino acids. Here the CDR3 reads CASSPVQAFF. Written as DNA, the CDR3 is TGTGCCAGCAGTCCGGTGCAAGCTTTCTTT.

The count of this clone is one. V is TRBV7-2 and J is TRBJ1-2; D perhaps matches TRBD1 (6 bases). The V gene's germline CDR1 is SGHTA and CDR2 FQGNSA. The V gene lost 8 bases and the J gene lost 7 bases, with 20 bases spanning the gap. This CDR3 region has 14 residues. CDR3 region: CASVAHREGGGYTF. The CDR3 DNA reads TGTGCCAGCGTCGCTCACAGGGAGGGAGGTGGCTACACCTTC.

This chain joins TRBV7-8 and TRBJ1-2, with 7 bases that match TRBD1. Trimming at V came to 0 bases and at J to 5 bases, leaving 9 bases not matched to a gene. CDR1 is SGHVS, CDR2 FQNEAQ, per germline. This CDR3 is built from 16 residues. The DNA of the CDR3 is TGTGCCAGCAGCTTAGCGCATACAGGGGTTTCATATGGCTACACCTTC. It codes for CASSLAHTGVSYGYTF. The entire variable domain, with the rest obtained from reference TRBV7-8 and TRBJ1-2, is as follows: GAGVSQSPRYKVAKRGQDVALRCDPISGHVSLFWYQQALGQGPEFLTYFQNEAQLDKSGLPSDRFFAERPEGSVSTLKIQRTQQEDSAVYLCASSLAHTGVSYGYTFGSGTRLTVV.

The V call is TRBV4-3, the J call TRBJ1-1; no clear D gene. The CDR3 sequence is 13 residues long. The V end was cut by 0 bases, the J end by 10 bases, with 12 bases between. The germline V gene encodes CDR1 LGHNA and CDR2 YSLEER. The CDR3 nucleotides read TGCGCCAGCAGCCAAGATCGATCGGTCCCAGCTTTCTTT. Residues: CASSQDRSVPAFF.

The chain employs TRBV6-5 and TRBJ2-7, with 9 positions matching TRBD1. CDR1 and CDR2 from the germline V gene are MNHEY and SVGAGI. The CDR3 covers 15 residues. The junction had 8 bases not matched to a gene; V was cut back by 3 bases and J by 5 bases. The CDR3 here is CASSYHRQGGDEQYF. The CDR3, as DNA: TGTGCCAGCAGTTATCACAGACAGGGGGGGGACGAGCAGTACTTC.

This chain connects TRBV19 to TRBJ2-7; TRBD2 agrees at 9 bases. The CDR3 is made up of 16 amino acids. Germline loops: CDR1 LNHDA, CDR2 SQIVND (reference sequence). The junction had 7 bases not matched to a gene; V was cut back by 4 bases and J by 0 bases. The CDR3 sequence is CASSRAAGGFSYEQYF. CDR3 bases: TGTGCCAGTAGTAGGGCGGCGGGAGGGTTCTCCTACGAGCAGTACTTC.